The text below deals with one T cell receptor beta chain. Germline V gene lookup returns CDR1 MNHEY and CDR2 SMNVEV (reference sequence). Trimming cost V 7 bases and J 5 bases, with 11 bases left between them. The CDR3 contains 13 residues. These data originate in a study of blood T cell repertoires in COVID-19. Study at large: Samples taken during acute and convalescent COVID-19 were collected in the United States, Italy and Spain.

Sequenced by immunoSEQ multiplex PCR; TCRdb stores in-frame clones only, minus some. The sample includes roughly 250,000 clones, 81% of them seen just once. The sample taken for sequencing was peripheral blood. The chain recombines TRBV27 with TRBJ1-4; D possibly corresponds to TRBD1 (5 bases). This receptor was identified in a woman between 55 and 75 years old with active or convalescent COVID-19. CDR3 amino acids: CASTTAGNEKLFF. The CDR3, as DNA: TGTGCCAGCACTACGGCAGGGAATGAAAAACTGTTTTTT.